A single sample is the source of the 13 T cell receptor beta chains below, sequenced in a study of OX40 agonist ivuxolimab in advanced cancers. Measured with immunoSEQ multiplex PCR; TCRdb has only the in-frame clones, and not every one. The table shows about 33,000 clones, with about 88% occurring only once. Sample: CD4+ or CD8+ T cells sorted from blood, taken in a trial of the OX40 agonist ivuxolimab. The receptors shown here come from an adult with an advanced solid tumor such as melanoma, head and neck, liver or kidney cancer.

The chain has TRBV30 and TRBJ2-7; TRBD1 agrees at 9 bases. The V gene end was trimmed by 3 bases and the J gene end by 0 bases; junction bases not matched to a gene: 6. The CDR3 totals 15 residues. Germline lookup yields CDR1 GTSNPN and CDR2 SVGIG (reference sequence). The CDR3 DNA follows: TGTGCCTGGAGGCAACAGGGGGCGAGCTCCTACGAGCAGTACTTC. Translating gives CAWRQQGASSYEQYF.

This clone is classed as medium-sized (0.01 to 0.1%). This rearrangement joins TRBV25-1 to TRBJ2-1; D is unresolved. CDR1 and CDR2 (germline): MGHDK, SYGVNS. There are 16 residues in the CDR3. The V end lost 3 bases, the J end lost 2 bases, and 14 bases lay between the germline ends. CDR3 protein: CASSDRKGLAYNEQFF. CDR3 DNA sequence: TGTGCCAGCAGTGATCGTAAGGGATTGGCCTACAATGAGCAGTTCTTC.

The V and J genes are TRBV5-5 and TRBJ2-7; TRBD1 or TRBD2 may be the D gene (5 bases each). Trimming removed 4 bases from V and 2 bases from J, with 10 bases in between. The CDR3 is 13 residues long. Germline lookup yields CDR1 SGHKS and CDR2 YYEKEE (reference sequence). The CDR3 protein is CASSPGTPYEQYF. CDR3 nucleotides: TGTGCCAGCAGCCCCGGGACGCCCTACGAGCAGTACTTC.

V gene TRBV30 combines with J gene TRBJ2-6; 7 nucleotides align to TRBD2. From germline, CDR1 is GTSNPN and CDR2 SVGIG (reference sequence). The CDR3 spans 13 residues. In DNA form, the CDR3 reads TGTGCATGGGGGGGCTCTGGGGCCAACGTCCTGACTTTC. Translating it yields CAWGGSGANVLTF.

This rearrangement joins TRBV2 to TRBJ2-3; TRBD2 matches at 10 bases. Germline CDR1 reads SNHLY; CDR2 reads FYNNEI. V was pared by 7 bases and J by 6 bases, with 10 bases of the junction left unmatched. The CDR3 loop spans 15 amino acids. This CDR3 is CASKGELAGVDTQYF. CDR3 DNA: TGTGCCAGCAAGGGGGAGCTAGCGGGGGTGGATACGCAGTATTTT.

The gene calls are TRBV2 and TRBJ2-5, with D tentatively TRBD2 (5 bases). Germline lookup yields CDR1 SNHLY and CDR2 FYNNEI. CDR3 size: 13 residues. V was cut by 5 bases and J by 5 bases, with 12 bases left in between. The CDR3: CASSPTRVETQYF. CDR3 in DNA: TGTGCCAGCAGTCCTACTAGAGTGGAGACCCAGTACTTC.

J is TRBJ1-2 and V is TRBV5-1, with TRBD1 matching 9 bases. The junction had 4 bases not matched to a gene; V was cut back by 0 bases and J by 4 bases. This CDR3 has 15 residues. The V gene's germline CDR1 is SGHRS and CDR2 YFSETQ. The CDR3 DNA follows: TGCGCCAGCAGCTTGGAGCGGGGACAGGGCTATGGCTACACCTTC. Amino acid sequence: CASSLERGQGYGYTF.

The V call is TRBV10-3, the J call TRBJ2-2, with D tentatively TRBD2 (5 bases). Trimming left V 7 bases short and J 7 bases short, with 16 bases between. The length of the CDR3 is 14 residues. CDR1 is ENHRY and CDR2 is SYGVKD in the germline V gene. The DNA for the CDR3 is TGTGCCATCATGAGGGAGAGGAGGAGCGGGGAGCTGTTTTTT. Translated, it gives CAIMRERRSGELFF.

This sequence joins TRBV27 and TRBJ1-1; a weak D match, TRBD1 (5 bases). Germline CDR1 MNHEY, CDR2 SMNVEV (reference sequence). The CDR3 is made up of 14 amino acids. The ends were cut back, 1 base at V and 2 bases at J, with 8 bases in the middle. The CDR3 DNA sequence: TGTGCCAGCAGTTTATGGGGGGTTAACACTGAAGCTTTCTTT. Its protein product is CASSLWGVNTEAFF.

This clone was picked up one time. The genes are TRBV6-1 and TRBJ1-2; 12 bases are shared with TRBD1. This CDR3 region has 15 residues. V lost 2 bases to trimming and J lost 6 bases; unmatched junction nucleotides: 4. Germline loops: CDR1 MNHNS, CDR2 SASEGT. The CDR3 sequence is CASSEPGQGAHGYTF. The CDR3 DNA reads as TGTGCCAGCAGTGAACCGGGACAGGGGGCGCATGGCTACACCTTC.

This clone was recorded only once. The CDR3 protein is CASSLNWGGMRNQPQHF. As DNA, the CDR3 is TGTGCCAGCAGCTTGAACTGGGGGGGTATGCGCAATCAGCCCCAGCATTTT. This rearrangement joins TRBV5-8 to TRBJ1-5; the D gene is possibly TRBD1 (5 bases). The CDR3 totals 17 residues. The germline V gene has CDR1 SGHTS and CDR2 YDEGEE. V lost 1 base and J 2 bases, leaving 16 bases between the germline ends.

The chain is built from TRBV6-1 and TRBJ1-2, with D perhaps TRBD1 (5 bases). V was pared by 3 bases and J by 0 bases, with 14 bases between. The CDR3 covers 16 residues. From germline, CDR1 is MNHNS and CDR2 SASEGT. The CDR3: CASSERFTGANYGYTF. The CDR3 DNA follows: TGTGCCAGCAGTGAGCGGTTTACGGGGGCTAACTATGGCTACACCTTC.

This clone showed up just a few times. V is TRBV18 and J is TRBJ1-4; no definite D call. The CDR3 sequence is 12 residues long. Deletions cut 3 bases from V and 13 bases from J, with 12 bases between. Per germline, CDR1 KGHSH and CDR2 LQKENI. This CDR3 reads CASSPILPSLFF. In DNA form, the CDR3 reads TGTGCCAGCTCACCTATCCTACCCTCACTGTTTTTT.